The 22 T cell receptor beta chains given below trace back to one sample, sequenced in a study of regulatory T cells in long-lasting Graves disease. Time point described: newly diagnosed GD, antithyroid drugs for less than 3 months. From RNA extracted from PBMCs, the TCR library was made. Building of the TCR beta libraries involved iRepertoire HTBI primers and Arm-PCR of CDR3 regions. TCRdb reanalysed the multiplex PCR reads using MiXCR and keeps one entry per CDR3 protein. The sample yields roughly 430,000 distinct CDR3 sequences, 16% seen once. These data also formed part of another study, on T cells in Graves' hyperthyroidism and ophthalmopathy.

Sequencing was performed on peripheral blood mononuclear cells (PBMCs), taken at new diagnosis, from a patient treated with antithyroid drugs. All receptors come from a young woman with Graves disease.

This clonotype was seen more than once but under ten times. V and J are TRBV20-1 and TRBJ1-1; D gene unclear. Germline lookup yields CDR1 DFQATT and CDR2 SNEGSKA (reference sequence). CDR3 length: 14 residues. Trimming pared 5 bases from V and 1 base from J, leaving 14 bases between. CDR3: CSARSGGSNTEAFF. The DNA of the CDR3 is TGCAGTGCTCGATCAGGTGGATCGAACACTGAAGCTTTCTTT.

This sequence joins TRBV9 and TRBJ2-3, with D perhaps matching TRBD1 or TRBD2 (5 bases each). Germline lookup yields CDR1 SGDLS and CDR2 YYNGEE. The CDR3 extends over 14 amino acids. Trimming removed 3 bases from V and 4 bases from J, with 12 bases in between. Here the CDR3 reads CASSAFGTADTQYF. The CDR3 DNA reads as TGTGCCAGCAGCGCATTCGGGACCGCAGATACGCAGTATTTT. Together with reference TRBV9 and TRBJ2-3, the CDR3 gives the full variable domain: DSGVTQTPKHLITATGQRVTLRCSPRSGDLSVYWYQQSLDQGLQFLIQYYNGEERAKGNILERFSAQQFPDLHSELNLSSLELGDSALYFCASSAFGTADTQYFGPGTRLTVL.

The table lists this clonotype with many counts. The chain links TRBV7-2 to TRBJ2-5; D is possibly TRBD2 (6 bases). The V gene lost 4 bases and the J gene lost 4 bases, with 10 bases spanning the gap. The CDR3 has 13 residues. Per germline, CDR1 SGHTA and CDR2 FQGNSA. As DNA, the CDR3 is TGTGCCAGCAGCTGGGGGGACGGAGAGACCCAGTACTTC. It yields the protein CASSWGDGETQYF.

This CDR3 is CASSLVRQGANEQFF. CDR3 DNA sequence: TGTGCCAGCAGCTTAGTCCGACAGGGAGCCAATGAGCAGTTCTTC. The V gene is TRBV11-2, the J gene TRBJ2-1, with TRBD1 matching over 7 bases. The V and J ends lost 1 base and 6 bases, in that order; junction bases with no gene match: 6. The CDR3 runs 15 residues. CDR1 SGHAT and CDR2 FQNNGV come from the germline V gene.

This chain connects TRBV28 to TRBJ1-3; no reliable D call. The CDR3 contains 14 residues. The germline V and J ends were trimmed by 2 bases and 3 bases, with 8 bases remaining between them. The germline V gene encodes CDR1 MDHEN and CDR2 SYDVKM. CDR3 region: CASSLGGNGNTIYF. CDR3 in DNA: TGTGCCAGCAGTTTAGGTGGGAATGGAAACACCATATATTTT.

The chain joins TRBV4-2 to TRBJ1-2; D gene unclear. The CDR3 is 16 residues long. V was shortened by 2 bases and J by 6 bases, with 19 bases between the two germline ends. Germline loops: CDR1 LGHNA, CDR2 YNFKEQ. The CDR3: CASSQPPGSLAHGYTF. CDR3 DNA sequence: TGTGCCAGCAGCCAACCTCCCGGGTCCCTAGCCCATGGCTACACCTTC.

This clonotype appeared a few times. The V call is TRBV11-1, the J call TRBJ2-5, with D unclear. The CDR3 covers 14 residues. CDR1 and CDR2 (germline): SGHAT, FQDESV (reference sequence). V shed 5 bases and J shed 5 bases, with 15 bases lying between them. The CDR3, as DNA: TGTGCCAGCAGCAAGGACCAGACTGGGGAGACCCAGTACTTC. This sequence encodes CASSKDQTGETQYF.

This clonotype was recorded at least ten times. The CDR3 loop is CASSQGQSYEQYF. The CDR3 DNA sequence: TGTGCCAGCAGTCAGGGACAGTCCTACGAGCAGTACTTC. V is TRBV6-1 and J is TRBJ2-7; TRBD1 agrees at 7 bases. Per germline, CDR1 MNHNS and CDR2 SASEGT. The CDR3 is 13 residues long. V lost 5 bases to trimming and J lost 1 base; unmatched junction nucleotides: 2.

This clonotype showed up many times. The chain uses TRBV30 and TRBJ2-7; TRBD2 agrees at 15 bases. V was clipped by 4 bases and J by 3 bases; unmatched bases: 13. This CDR3 region has 18 residues. Germline lookup yields CDR1 GTSNPN and CDR2 SVGIG (reference sequence). CDR3 region: CAWIPAGTSGRIIYEQYF. CDR3 nucleotides: TGTGCCTGGATCCCAGCCGGGACTAGCGGGAGGATCATCTACGAGCAGTACTTC.

This clonotype was detected many times. This chain joins TRBV18 and TRBJ2-3; D is ambiguous. The CDR3 runs 13 residues. Trimming pared 3 bases from V and 2 bases from J, leaving 6 bases between. Germline assignment: CDR1 KGHSH and CDR2 LQKENI. The chain's CDR3 is CASSPPLTDTQYF. The CDR3 nucleotides read TGTGCCAGCTCACCGCCGCTCACAGATACGCAGTATTTT.

In its sample, this clonotype was seen a few times. The chain carries TRBV15 and TRBJ2-1; the D gene is possibly TRBD2 (6 bases). Germline lookup yields CDR1 LNHNV and CDR2 YYDKDF (reference sequence). V was shortened by 1 base and J by 5 bases, with 12 bases between the two germline ends. This CDR3 contains 15 residues. For the CDR3, the DNA is TGTGCCACCAGCAGAGGTGTGCGGGACCACAATGAGCAGTTCTTC. It codes for CATSRGVRDHNEQFF.

This clonotype occurred many times. The CDR3 nucleotides read TGTGCCAGCAGTGGCCGAAACAAGCCCCAGCATTTT. Protein product: CASSGRNKPQHF. V gene TRBV28 combines with J gene TRBJ1-5; unclear D gene. The CDR3 runs to 12 residues. The V gene's germline CDR1 is MDHEN and CDR2 SYDVKM. V shed 5 bases and J shed 8 bases, with 10 bases lying between them.

In this sample, this clonotype turned up many times. This CDR3 reads CASSVGINTEAFF. The CDR3 DNA sequence: TGTGCCAGCAGCGTAGGTATAAACACTGAAGCTTTCTTT. This rearrangement joins TRBV9 to TRBJ1-1; D gene uncertain. From germline, CDR1 is SGDLS and CDR2 YYNGEE. V lost 0 bases to trimming and J lost 2 bases, with 5 bases between them. This CDR3 has 13 amino acids.

The chain joins TRBV19 to TRBJ2-1; weak D call: TRBD1 (6 bases). Germline V gene lookup returns CDR1 LNHDA and CDR2 SQIVND (reference sequence). V was clipped by 2 bases and J by 5 bases, with 7 bases between them. The CDR3 contains 13 residues. The CDR3 nucleotides read TGTGCCAGTAGTATAAGGGGGAACAATGAGCAGTTCTTC. Its translation: CASSIRGNNEQFF.

The table lists this clonotype with many counts. J is TRBJ2-1 and V is TRBV14, with D possibly matching TRBD1 (6 bases). Between the trimmed V and J ends, which lost 1 base and 2 bases, there was a span of 9 bases. Per germline, CDR1 SGHDN and CDR2 FVKESK. This CDR3 is 15 amino acids long. DNA for the CDR3: TGTGCCAGCAGCCAAGCAGGGGAACCCTACAATGAGCAGTTCTTC. This translates into CASSQAGEPYNEQFF. Complete variable domain (other parts from reference TRBV14 and TRBJ2-1): EAGVTQFPSHSVIEKGQTVTLRCDPISGHDNLYWYRRVMGKEIKFLLHFVKESKQDESGMPNNRFLAERTGGTYSTLKVQPAELEDSGVYFCASSQAGEPYNEQFFGPGTRLTVL.

The table lists this clonotype with a few counts. Its ends do not fully match the called genes, so a read error is possible. The rearrangement uses TRBV28 and TRBJ2-5; TRBD2 agrees at 9 bases. The CDR3 is 16 residues long. Germline lookup yields CDR1 MDHEN and CDR2 SYDVKM. The DNA for the CDR3 is TGTGCCGGCAGTTTACGCGGGAGGGGCAGACAAGAGACCCAGTACTTC. It codes for CAGSLRGRGRQETQYF.

At least ten counts were recorded for this clonotype. The genes are TRBV28 and TRBJ1-1; 8 nucleotides align to TRBD1. Trimming cost V 10 bases and J 9 bases; bases outside gene matches: 28. Germline lookup yields CDR1 MDHEN and CDR2 SYDVKM. The CDR3 sequence is 18 residues long. The DNA for the CDR3 is TGTGCCATTCTGGGGCCGCAGGGGGCGAGGGGTGGCGACAGGAAAGCTTTCTTT. It codes for CAILGPQGARGGDRKAFF.

This clonotype was picked up many times. The rearrangement links TRBV27 to TRBJ2-1; TRBD1 aligns across 8 bases. This CDR3 has 15 amino acids. The V gene end was trimmed by 4 bases and the J gene end by 2 bases; junction bases not matched to a gene: 4. Germline assignment: CDR1 MNHEY and CDR2 SMNVEV (reference sequence). CDR3 region: CASSSHRGTYNEQFF. CDR3 DNA sequence: TGTGCCAGCAGTTCCCACAGGGGGACCTACAATGAGCAGTTCTTC.

The sample holds many counts of this clonotype. V and J are TRBV9 and TRBJ1-3; D is possibly TRBD1 (5 bases). Germline V lookup: CDR1 SGDLS, CDR2 YYNGEE. The V and J ends lost 3 bases and 5 bases respectively, with 12 bases between them. The CDR3 sequence is 14 residues long. The CDR3 spells CASSGAGSRNTIYF. As DNA, the CDR3 is TGTGCCAGCAGCGGAGCAGGGTCCCGAAACACCATATATTTT.

The table lists this clonotype with many counts. The CDR3 sequence: CASSQVVGLYYEQYF. CDR3 sequence (DNA): TGTGCCAGCAGCCAAGTCGTCGGACTCTACTACGAGCAGTACTTC. The gene calls are TRBV14 and TRBJ2-7; D possibly corresponds to TRBD2 (5 bases). CDR1 SGHDN and CDR2 FVKESK come from the germline V gene. The length of the CDR3 is 15 residues. Trimming pared 1 base from V and 3 bases from J, leaving 13 bases between.

In its sample, this clonotype was seen many times. The rearrangement links TRBV6-1 to TRBJ2-7; maybe TRBD2 (6 bases). Per the germline V gene, CDR1 is MNHNS and CDR2 is SASEGT. This CDR3 has 14 amino acids. Trimming removed 5 bases at V and 6 bases at J, with 17 bases between. As DNA, the CDR3 is TGTGCCAGCAGTCCCCCGCGACTAGGGAGCGAGCAGTACTTC. It codes for CASSPPRLGSEQYF.

The gene calls are TRBV18 and TRBJ1-3; D perhaps matches TRBD1 (5 bases). This CDR3 comprises 13 residues. Germline CDR1 is KGHSH and CDR2 is LQKENI. V dropped 1 base and J dropped 7 bases, with 8 bases sitting between them. The chain's CDR3 is CASSPQGKNTIYF. The CDR3 DNA follows: TGTGCCAGCTCACCACAGGGGAAGAACACCATATATTTT.